A selection of T cell receptor beta chains follows, all from one sample in a study of cytomegalovirus exposure and HLA in healthy donors. TCRdb keeps only in-frame clones here, not all; method: immunoSEQ multiplex PCR. The sample records about 120,000 clones, around three quarters being singletons. The sequencing sample was made of PBMCs. Receptor source: a human donor in good health. Each CDR3 is given with its conserved first and last residue. The order of the fields is J gene, clone size, V gene, D gene, CDR3 protein, CDR3 DNA. The D gene is left open where the match is weak. Clone size, where shown, is once, few, many, or a class for clones that have expanded.

J: TRBJ1-2; size: NA; V: TRBV30; D: TRBD1; CDR3: CAWSVTTGGIGYTF; DNA: TGTGCCTGGAGTGTAACGACAGGGGGCATCGGCTACACCTTC
J: TRBJ1-1; size: NA; V: TRBV6-5; D: TRBD1; CDR3: CASRTGQPNTEAFF; DNA: TGTGCCAGCAGGACGGGACAGCCGAACACTGAAGCTTTCTTT
J: TRBJ2-3; size: NA; V: TRBV27; D: TRBD2; CDR3: CASSPWTSKDTQYF; DNA: TGTGCCAGCAGTCCCTGGACTAGCAAGGATACGCAGTATTTT
J: TRBJ2-5; size: NA; V: TRBV5-6; D: TRBD2; CDR3: CASSLVVSGLAEGGETQYF; DNA: TGTGCCAGCAGCTTGGTGGTCTCGGGACTAGCGGAGGGAGGGGAGACCCAGTACTTC
J: TRBJ2-7; size: NA; V: TRBV27; D: NA; CDR3: CASSFWRGPSEQYF; DNA: TGTGCCAGCAGTTTCTGGCGGGGTCCCTCCGAGCAGTACTTC
J: TRBJ2-4; size: NA; V: TRBV27; D: TRBD2; CDR3: CASSRGLAGGWAKNIQYF; DNA: TGTGCCAGCAGTCGGGGACTAGCGGGAGGATGGGCCAAAAACATTCAGTACTTC
J: TRBJ2-2; size: NA; V: TRBV5-6; D: NA; CDR3: CASSLEQNTGELFF; DNA: TGTGCCAGCAGCTTGGAACAGAACACCGGGGAGCTGTTTTTT
J: TRBJ1-5; size: few; V: TRBV10-1; D: TRBD1; CDR3: CATFRTGSNQPQHF; DNA: TGCGCCACCTTCCGGACAGGTAGCAATCAGCCCCAGCATTTT
J: TRBJ2-1; size: once; V: TRBV7-2; D: TRBD1; CDR3: CASSFRGQVYNEQFF; DNA: TGTGCCAGCAGCTTTAGGGGACAGGTATACAATGAGCAGTTCTTC
J: TRBJ1-2; size: NA; V: TRBV6-5; D: NA; CDR3: CASSYSQGMDGYTF; DNA: TGTGCCAGCAGTTACTCGCAGGGGATGGATGGCTACACCTTC
J: TRBJ2-1; size: once; V: TRBV2; D: TRBD2; CDR3: CASTRGTSETNEQFF; DNA: TGTGCCAGCACCCGAGGGACTAGCGAGACCAATGAGCAGTTCTTC
J: TRBJ2-7; size: NA; V: TRBV27; D: NA; CDR3: CASSLLFGGTPRGRYEQYF; DNA: TGTGCCAGCAGTTTACTCTTCGGCGGGACTCCCCGAGGCCGCTACGAGCAGTACTTC
J: TRBJ2-3; size: few; V: TRBV11-2; D: NA; CDR3: CASSVAPGRTDTQYF; DNA: TGTGCCAGCAGCGTCGCCCCAGGGAGGACAGATACGCAGTATTTT
J: TRBJ2-3; size: NA; V: TRBV5-6; D: TRBD2; CDR3: CASSFAGTSGAASDTQYF; DNA: TGTGCCAGCAGCTTTGCCGGGACTAGCGGGGCTGCCTCAGATACGCAGTATTTT
J: TRBJ2-7; size: NA; V: TRBV11-2; D: NA; CDR3: CASSSDRLYEQYF; DNA: TGTGCCAGCAGCTCGGACAGACTCTACGAGCAGTACTTC
J: TRBJ2-6; size: NA; V: TRBV19; D: NA; CDR3: CASRPPLSSGANGLTF; DNA: TGTGCCAGTAGGCCCCCGCTGAGCTCTGGGGCCAACGGCCTGACTTTC
J: TRBJ2-3; size: NA; V: TRBV7-9; D: NA; CDR3: CASTLGGGTSTDTQYF; DNA: TGTGCCAGCACCCTGGGAGGGGGGACTAGCACAGATACGCAGTATTTT
J: TRBJ2-6; size: NA; V: TRBV7-9; D: TRBD1; CDR3: CASSLISGTAFSGANVLTF; DNA: TGTGCCAGCAGCTTAATCTCCGGGACAGCTTTCTCTGGGGCCAACGTCCTGACTTTC
J: TRBJ2-6; size: NA; V: TRBV11-3; D: TRBD1; CDR3: CASSRSGQAAGANGLTF; DNA: TGTGCCAGCAGTAGATCGGGACAGGCAGCTGGGGCCAACGGCCTGACTTTC
J: TRBJ2-7; size: NA; V: TRBV10-1; D: NA; CDR3: CASRSTGEGREQYF; DNA: TGCGCCAGCAGAAGTACGGGAGAGGGCCGCGAGCAGTACTTC
J: TRBJ2-6; size: NA; V: TRBV5-1; D: NA; CDR3: CASSLLISGANGLTF; DNA: TGCGCCAGCAGCTTGTTAATCTCTGGGGCCAACGGCCTGACTTTC
J: TRBJ2-3; size: few; V: TRBV7-9; D: TRBD2; CDR3: CASSLVAGGTDTQYF; DNA: TGTGCCAGCAGCTTAGTAGCGGGAGGCACAGATACGCAGTATTTT
J: TRBJ1-3; size: NA; V: TRBV7-9; D: NA; CDR3: CASNLDRTGNTIYF; DNA: TGTGCCAGCAACCTCGACAGGACTGGAAACACCATATATTTT
J: TRBJ2-7; size: NA; V: TRBV5-1; D: TRBD1; CDR3: CASSPTSGTGGYEQYF; DNA: TGCGCCAGCAGCCCAACCTCCGGGACAGGGGGATACGAGCAGTACTTC
J: TRBJ2-3; size: few; V: TRBV7-3; D: TRBD2; CDR3: CASSYGDYPPQYF; DNA: TGTGCCAGCAGTTATGGGGACTATCCCCCGCAGTATTTT
J: TRBJ2-7; size: NA; V: TRBV27; D: TRBD2; CDR3: CASSPGLAGATYEQYF; DNA: TGTGCCAGCAGCCCGGGACTAGCGGGAGCGACCTACGAGCAGTACTTC
J: TRBJ1-1; size: once; V: TRBV5-1; D: NA; CDR3: CASSLSGVHTEAFF; DNA: TGCGCCAGCAGCTTGTCGGGAGTCCACACTGAAGCTTTCTTT
J: TRBJ2-3; size: NA; V: TRBV7-8; D: TRBD1; CDR3: CASSPTRGQEDTQYF; DNA: TGTGCCAGCAGCCCCACCAGGGGGCAGGAAGATACGCAGTATTTT
J: TRBJ2-3; size: NA; V: TRBV6-1; D: NA; CDR3: CASSQGLRLTDTQYF; DNA: TGTGCCAGCAGCCAGGGCCTTCGCCTCACAGATACGCAGTATTTT
J: TRBJ1-1; size: NA; V: TRBV28; D: TRBD1; CDR3: CASRLGQGGMNTEAFF; DNA: TGTGCCAGCAGGTTGGGACAGGGGGGCATGAACACTGAAGCTTTCTTT
J: TRBJ2-7; size: few; V: TRBV5-1; D: TRBD1; CDR3: CASSPGQGISYEQYF; DNA: TGCGCCAGCAGCCCAGGACAGGGGATCTCCTACGAGCAGTACTTC
J: TRBJ2-3; size: NA; V: TRBV12-5; D: TRBD1; CDR3: CASALTTGLTDTQYF; DNA: TGTGCTAGTGCCCTTACGACAGGGCTCACAGATACGCAGTATTTT
J: TRBJ2-1; size: NA; V: TRBV27; D: TRBD2; CDR3: CASSSAGTYNEQFF; DNA: TGTGCCAGCAGTTCAGCGGGAACCTACAATGAGCAGTTCTTC
J: TRBJ2-5; size: NA; V: TRBV15; D: NA; CDR3: CATSRGAGSQETQYF; DNA: TGTGCCACCAGCAGAGGGGCGGGCAGCCAAGAGACCCAGTACTTC
J: TRBJ2-3; size: NA; V: TRBV5-1; D: TRBD2; CDR3: CASNKASGPVTDTQYF; DNA: TGCGCCAGCAATAAGGCTAGCGGACCCGTCACAGATACGCAGTATTTT